The T cell receptor (beta chain) under discussion was sequenced for a study of naive and memory T cell subsets. TCR cDNA received a 3' ligated oligonucleotide that carried a UMI. Whole-blood samples were 2.5 to 3 ml of peripheral blood from healthy adult volunteers. Unsorted total RNA, about 1 to 1,100 ng, was DNase treated before reverse transcription. Germline CDR1 is DFQATT and CDR2 is SNEGSKA (reference sequence). Trimming shortened V by 5 bases and J by 5 bases, and 10 bases separated the two germline ends. The CDR3 loop spans 12 amino acids. This clonotype was picked up a small number of times. Four PCR rounds used nested alpha and beta constant region primers plus the SP2 primer. Alpha and beta constant region primers primed reverse transcription for blood and skin samples. One entry per CDR3 protein, called by TCRdb with MiXCR from the 5' RACE reads. Of 25,000 to 35,000 distinct CDR3 sequences listed, 16% are singletons.

The sequence was collected from a female donor in good health. The chain employs TRBV20-1 and TRBJ1-5; no firm D call. CDR3 DNA: TGCAGTGCTTCCCGACGGGATCAGCCCCAGCATTTT. This encodes CSASRRDQPQHF.